This TCR beta chain was found in a study of identical twins. Study conclusions and caveats: Twins' surplus sharing was weaker for beta out-of-frame sequences.

All donors were healthy, and all were Caucasian. TCRdb re-derived calls from the 5' RACE reads in MiXCR, one entry per CDR3 protein. Among approximately 260,000 distinct CDR3 sequences listed, around 8.3% were seen once. CDR3 size: 15 residues. With 6 bases removed from V and 2 bases from J, the gap between germline ends came to 15 bases. Germline CDR1 WSHSY, CDR2 SAAADI. For this clonotype: Its matching antigen is unknown.

These data are also associated with another study on yellow fever vaccine responses in identical twins.

The specimen was CD8+ T cells sorted from blood. The clonotype originates from a woman in her late teens or twenties in good health. The chain joins TRBV10-2 to TRBJ2-3, with D perhaps matching TRBD1 (5 bases). The CDR3 sequence is CASSSTATVTDTQYF. CDR3 DNA: TGCGCCAGCAGCTCGACAGCGACAGTCACAGATACGCAGTATTTT.